These 26 T cell receptor beta chains share one sample of origin, sequenced in a study of blood T cell repertoires in COVID-19. This table comes from immunoSEQ multiplex PCR, and its TCRdb copy is limited to in-frame clones, with some not included. This sample carries 150,000 to 200,000 clones, over 75% of them seen once, and the ten largest clones take roughly 9.8%. Sequenced sample: peripheral blood. The source is a woman aged 80 or older with acute or convalescent COVID-19.

This clone has just a few counts. The chain carries TRBV5-6 and TRBJ1-2; weak D call: TRBD1 (5 bases). V lost 0 bases, J lost 3 bases, and 15 bases lay in between. CDR3 size: 16 residues. Germline CDR1 SGHDT, CDR2 YYEEEE. CDR3 nucleotide sequence: TGTGCCAGCAGCTTGGTGCCACCCCTAGGGGACTATGGCTACACCTTC. Its protein product is CASSLVPPLGDYGYTF.

In this sample, this clone turned up once. The chain is built from TRBV18 and TRBJ1-1; 7 bases line up with TRBD1. This CDR3 region has 14 residues. Trimming at V came to 5 bases and at J to 5 bases, leaving 8 bases not matched to a gene. Germline values: CDR1 KGHSH, CDR2 LQKENI. In DNA form, the CDR3 reads TGTGCCAGCTCAGCGGACAGGTCCAGGACTGAAGCTTTCTTT. The encoded protein is CASSADRSRTEAFF.

This chain connects TRBV3-1 (or the pseudogene TRBV3-2) to TRBJ1-2; a weak D match, TRBD1 (6 bases). This CDR3 comprises 14 residues. V shed 2 bases and J shed 2 bases, with 9 bases lying between them. The germline CDR1 and CDR2 sequences are LGHDT and YNNKEL (reference sequence). The CDR3 region is CASSQSGQNYGYTF. The CDR3 region has the DNA TGTGCCAGCAGCCAATCCGGACAGAACTATGGCTACACCTTC.

The genes are TRBV10-1 and TRBJ2-3, with 8 bases identical to TRBD1. This CDR3 is built from 15 residues. The V segment lost 3 bases and the J segment 2 bases; nucleotides outside the gene matches: 4. The germline gives CDR1 WNHNN, CDR2 SYGVQD (reference sequence). The CDR3 coding sequence is TGCGCCAGCAGTGAAGGGCAGGGGGCCACAGATACGCAGTATTTT. This codes for CASSEGQGATDTQYF.

The rearrangement links TRBV2 to TRBJ1-3; D uncertain. Looked up from germline, CDR1 is SNHLY and CDR2 is FYNNEI. Trimming stripped 7 bases from V and 4 bases from J, with 17 bases between. This CDR3 comprises 15 residues. CDR3 in amino acids: CASTPDTLVGNTIYF. The CDR3 nucleotides read TGTGCCAGCACTCCCGACACGCTCGTCGGAAACACCATATATTTT. Drawing the rest from reference TRBV2 and TRBJ1-3, the complete variable domain is EPEVTQTPSHQVTQMGQEVILRCVPISNHLYFYWYRQILGQKVEFLVSFYNNEISEKSEIFDDQFSVERPDGSNFTLKIRSTKLEDSAMYFCASTPDTLVGNTIYFGEGSWLTVV.

The rearrangement joins TRBV7-2 to TRBJ2-2; 7 nucleotides line up with TRBD2. The germline CDR1 and CDR2 sequences are SGHTA and FQGNSA. Unmatched junction bases numbered 4, after V lost 1 base and J lost 5 bases. The CDR3 covers 15 residues. The CDR3 nucleotides are TGTGCCAGCAGCTTAGGACCAGCGGGGACCGGGGAGCTGTTTTTT. Translated, it gives CASSLGPAGTGELFF.

The V call is TRBV7-8, the J call TRBJ1-1, with TRBD1 matching over 8 bases. V trimming: 4 bases; J trimming: 4 bases; junction bases outside the gene matches: 5. Germline V gene sequence: CDR1 SGHVS, CDR2 FQNEAQ. The CDR3 sequence is 14 residues long. The CDR3 protein is CASSSTGTGTEAFF. DNA for the CDR3: TGTGCCAGCAGCTCAACCGGGACAGGCACTGAAGCTTTCTTT.

V gene TRBV14 combines with J gene TRBJ2-1; D is undetermined. Looked up from germline, CDR1 is SGHDN and CDR2 is FVKESK. The CDR3 has 12 amino acids. V dropped 4 bases and J dropped 8 bases, with 9 bases sitting between them. The CDR3 DNA reads TGTGCCAGCAGCCCCTACCCCCATGAGCAGTTCTTC. Translated: CASSPYPHEQFF.

The chain links TRBV5-4 to TRBJ2-7; 8 bases line up with TRBD1. The germline V gene has CDR1 SGHNT and CDR2 YYREEE (reference sequence). The junction had 4 bases not matched to a gene; V was cut back by 4 bases and J by 4 bases. The CDR3 has 13 amino acids. The CDR3 DNA follows: TGTGCCAGCAGCCGGACAGGGACTTACGAGCAGTACTTC. Its protein is CASSRTGTYEQYF.

CDR3 loop: CAWTENLIQLGRGFSEQYF. The DNA of the CDR3 is TGTGCCTGGACAGAAAACTTAATTCAGCTCGGCAGGGGCTTTTCTGAGCAGTACTTC. The V gene is TRBV30, the J gene TRBJ2-7; a possible D gene is TRBD1 (6 bases). V lost 4 bases and J 7 bases, leaving 35 bases between the germline ends. There are 19 residues in the CDR3. Germline CDR1 and CDR2: GTSNPN and SVGIG (reference sequence).

The chain is built from TRBV10-2 and TRBJ1-2, with TRBD1 identical over 7 bases. The length of the CDR3 is 14 residues. V lost 6 bases to trimming and J lost 6 bases; unmatched junction nucleotides: 10. Germline values: CDR1 WSHSY, CDR2 SAAADI. In nucleotides, the CDR3 is TGCGCCAGCAGCAGGGACAGCTCCTTCGATGGCTACACCTTC. This translates into CASSRDSSFDGYTF.

The rearrangement links TRBV6-5 to TRBJ1-2, with D maybe TRBD1 (6 bases). The length of the CDR3 is 13 residues. The V gene's germline CDR1 is MNHEY and CDR2 SVGAGI. The V and J ends lost 0 bases and 8 bases respectively, with 10 bases between them. CDR3 sequence: CASSYSQGGGYTF. As DNA, the CDR3 is TGTGCCAGCAGTTACTCACAGGGCGGCGGCTACACCTTC.

The rearrangement uses TRBV6-5 and TRBJ1-1, with D unresolved. Germline CDR1 MNHEY, CDR2 SVGAGI. V was trimmed by 5 bases and J by 1 base, leaving 14 bases between them. The CDR3 runs to 15 residues. CDR3 coding DNA: TGTGCCAGCAGTCCTGCGTTAACTCCGAACACTGAAGCTTTCTTT. Translation gives CASSPALTPNTEAFF.

This chain uses TRBV6-5 with TRBJ2-1; 9 bases are shared with TRBD2. Germline values: CDR1 MNHEY, CDR2 SVGAGI. Trimming cost V 0 bases and J 8 bases; bases outside gene matches: 5. This CDR3 spans 15 amino acids. The CDR3 is CASSYSAGGTDEQFF. The CDR3 DNA is TGTGCCAGCAGTTACTCAGCGGGAGGTACGGATGAGCAGTTCTTC.

V and J are TRBV10-2 and TRBJ1-2; the D is unclear. The CDR3 has 16 amino acids. The germline V and J ends were trimmed by 5 bases and 2 bases, with 18 bases remaining between them. CDR1 is WSHSY, CDR2 SAAADI, per germline. In DNA, the CDR3 is TGCGCCAGCAGTCCTAGGGAGTCTGTGGGGAACTATGGCTACACCTTC. It encodes CASSPRESVGNYGYTF.

V and J are TRBV19 and TRBJ2-7; possible D gene TRBD2, 5 bases. The CDR3 is made up of 14 amino acids. Germline V gene data show CDR1 as LNHDA and CDR2 as SQIVND (reference sequence). The V end was cut by 4 bases, the J end by 0 bases, with 10 bases between. CDR3 in amino acids: CASSTSRGSYEQYF. The CDR3 DNA reads TGTGCCAGTAGTACTAGCCGGGGCTCCTACGAGCAGTACTTC.

The rearrangement links TRBV29-1 to TRBJ1-2, with TRBD1 matching 9 bases. Germline CDR1 and CDR2: SQVTM and ANQGSEA. V dropped 6 bases and J dropped 7; count of bases not matched to a gene: 12. The CDR3 runs 14 residues. CDR3 DNA: TGCAGCGTGTCTCTCCAGGGACAGGGAGGTGGCTACACCTTC. Translating it yields CSVSLQGQGGGYTF.

V is TRBV2 and J is TRBJ2-7, with a weak D call TRBD1 (5 bases). CDR3 length equals 13 residues. The germline V and J ends were trimmed by 7 bases and 5 bases, with 15 bases remaining between them. The germline gives CDR1 SNHLY, CDR2 FYNNEI. In DNA form, the CDR3 reads TGTGCCAGCACCTGGCAGGGCGTGAACGAGCAGTACTTC. Its translation: CASTWQGVNEQYF.

This clone has just a few counts. This chain joins TRBV5-4 and TRBJ2-3, with 16 bases lining up with TRBD2. In germline, CDR1 is SGHNT, CDR2 YYREEE (reference sequence). This CDR3 region has 19 residues. V was pared by 0 bases and J by 1 base, with 5 bases of the junction left unmatched. The CDR3 region is CASSLGTGTSGGGTDTQYF. CDR3 nucleotides: TGTGCCAGCAGCTTGGGTACCGGGACTAGCGGGGGGGGCACAGATACGCAGTATTTT.

The V gene is TRBV9, the J gene TRBJ2-1; a possible D gene is TRBD1 (5 bases). CDR1 and CDR2 (germline): SGDLS, YYNGEE. V was clipped by 0 bases and J by 5 bases, with 6 bases between them. The CDR3 consists of 13 residues. DNA for the CDR3: TGTGCCAGCAGCGTAGACAGGAACAATGAGCAGTTCTTC. Protein product: CASSVDRNNEQFF.

The chain uses TRBV2 and TRBJ1-1; perhaps TRBD1 as D (5 bases). The CDR3 runs to 14 residues. V lost 4 bases and J 0 bases, leaving 9 bases between the germline ends. Germline loops: CDR1 SNHLY, CDR2 FYNNEI. The CDR3 reads CASSGWGVNTEAFF. The DNA for the CDR3 is TGTGCCAGCAGTGGATGGGGGGTGAACACTGAAGCTTTCTTT.

This clone was seen only a few times. V gene TRBV15 combines with J gene TRBJ2-1; 10 bases fit TRBD1. This CDR3 is built from 17 residues. With 1 base clipped from V and 3 bases from J, the junction kept 6 bases outside the gene matches. The V gene's germline CDR1 is LNHNV and CDR2 YYDKDF (reference sequence). CDR3 loop: CATSRGPRDRGYNEQFF. The CDR3 nucleotides read TGTGCCACCAGCAGAGGCCCCCGGGACAGGGGCTACAATGAGCAGTTCTTC.

The chain is built from TRBV9 and TRBJ1-4; D is uncertain. CDR1 and CDR2 from the germline V gene are SGDLS and YYNGEE. V was cut by 0 bases and J by 12 bases, with 18 bases left in between. The CDR3 runs to 15 residues. In nucleotides, the CDR3 is TGTGCCAGCAGCGTAGTAGCCGGACCTAGGGAGGAACTGTTTTTT. Its protein product is CASSVVAGPREELFF.

This chain links TRBV3-1 (or the pseudogene TRBV3-2) with TRBJ1-5; D unresolved. Germline V CDR1 and CDR2: LGHDT, YNNKEL (reference sequence). The V end was cut by 1 base, the J end by 0 bases, with 7 bases between. The CDR3 consists of 15 residues. The CDR3 DNA sequence: TGTGCCAGCAGCCAAGGCGAGAGTAGCAATCAGCCCCAGCATTTT. This codes for CASSQGESSNQPQHF.

This chain joins TRBV10-3 and TRBJ1-2; 7 positions agree with TRBD1. The CDR3 runs to 14 residues. Germline lookup yields CDR1 ENHRY and CDR2 SYGVKD. Trimming took 4 bases from V and 4 from J; bases not matched to a gene: 6. The CDR3 protein is CAISAEGATYGYTF. The CDR3 DNA is TGTGCCATCAGTGCGGAGGGGGCCACCTATGGCTACACCTTC.

This chain uses TRBV2 with TRBJ1-3, with 8 bases identical to TRBD1. CDR1 is SNHLY, CDR2 FYNNEI, per germline. V shed 2 bases and J 3 bases; nucleotides not matched to a gene: 9. CDR3 length: 17 residues. The CDR3 sequence: CASSEWGQVPVGNTIYF. CDR3 bases: TGTGCCAGCAGTGAATGGGGACAGGTGCCCGTTGGAAACACCATATATTTT.